This T cell receptor (beta chain) stems from a study of cytomegalovirus exposure and HLA in healthy donors (dated by TCRdb to about 2017). With respect to the entire study: An earlier analysis of fewer than 750 of the donors reported 276 Gb of sequence data and 117 million unique TCR beta sequences obtained from some 200 million T cells. An early release that covered some 640 HLA-typed donors contained approximately 300 gigabases of sequencing data and around 80 million unique TCR sequences. Of the roughly 400 genotyped donors, over 70% fell in the genetic ancestry cluster associated with self-reported Caucasian donors. The study aimed to test whether cataloging public T cell receptors could reveal signatures of past pathogen exposure. The study profiled the T cell repertoires of hundreds of subjects by immunosequencing and related them to cytomegalovirus serostatus. Along with the approximately 600-subject first cohort, a separate validation cohort of over a hundred different subjects was used. To predict cytomegalovirus infection status, the study brought together high-throughput TCR immunosequencing, statistical association of individual TCRs with disease status, and machine learning. To study patterns of TCR occurrence, a later analysis re-analyzed previously published TCR beta repertoires from under 750 donors and added high-resolution HLA genotyping. Rather than drawing on any new phenotypic data, the later analysis identified candidate immune exposures from TCR beta sequences and the way those sequences occurred across donors. To decide whether each TCR beta V gene segment behaved as functional or pseudogenic, an earlier analysis of approximately 600 of the donors relied on high-throughput TCR beta sequencing. Alongside the repertoire data, information on donor age, sex, ethnicity and CMV serostatus was compiled. A later genetic analysis used genome-wide SNP genotypes for about 60% of the roughly 700 donors, treating that subset as a discovery cohort. Every discovery cohort repertoire had been produced on one sequencing platform. Both class I and class II loci were covered by HLA typing, at four-digit resolution. Typing coverage varied by locus: roughly 620-640 donors for A, B, C, DRB1 and DQB1; approximately 560 for DQA1; some 610 for DPA1; roughly 450 for DPB1. Because of strong linkage in the cohort, five DR-DQ haplotypes were treated as single units for association and clustering. On average, 235,054 unique TCR beta nucleotide sequences were sequenced per donor among 398 genotyped donors of the cohort, with roughly 19% of those sequences being non-productive. The full study reports these points: Three of the identified cytomegalovirus-associated TCR beta chains were confirmed in vitro to be specific for cytomegalovirus antigens. The cohort was sequenced for TCR beta chains only, and without alpha or paired-chain data the features that could be detected were limited. V-gene and J-gene trimming of TCR beta chains was associated with a missense DCLRE1C variant in a later genetic analysis, and the association was replicated in an independent cohort. In a later analysis, most CMV-associated TCR beta chains were found to appear HLA-restricted, with HLA associations seemingly driven largely by CMV exposure. A later analysis associated 16,951 TCR beta sequences with specific HLA alleles at a false discovery rate of 0.05. The earlier analysis of a few hundred of the donors excluded around 17 rarely observed V segments, including chromosome 9 orphons, because counts were too low. In a later analysis, several top co-occurrence clusters were reported to appear linked to parvovirus B19, influenza, CMV and Epstein-Barr virus. Compared with the 666-donor mean, donors in an Asian-associated ancestry cluster had fewer N-insertions in productive TCRs, according to a later genetic analysis. Most TCR sequences were observed very rarely across donors, whereas some public TCRs were present in many individuals. A further reported finding was that TCR beta sequences accurately predicted the HLA-A and HLA-B alleles for most subjects in the first cohort. A cluster of highly shared sequence variants was judged likely to represent a technical artifact of the sequencing pipeline. Cytomegalovirus status was reported to be diagnosed by the classifier with high specificity and sensitivity in both the original and validation cohorts. An earlier analysis of around 540 of the donors showed that most TCR beta V segments appeared in productive rearrangements either about 90% or about 30% of the time, which broadly matched IMGT annotations. Strong co-occurrence of HLA alleles, especially DR and DQ, made assigning TCR associations to individual alleles difficult. Some IMGT-functional V segments, including TRBV6-2 and TRBV6-3, could not be told apart with the 87-base-pair reads, so those segments were excluded. Because some donors lacked HLA typing at each locus, the association tests relied only on the typed subset. In a later analysis, the rate of TCR association differed among HLA loci, with DRB1 alleles having the most associated TCRs and HLA-C alleles having the fewest. It was suggested by the authors that the approach could potentially be generalized to other disease states and immunological phenotypes. Correlated functional status among segregating V segments might be attributable to linkage disequilibrium, but an unknown experimental factor could not be ruled out. Compared with equally common non-associated chains, HLA-associated TCR beta chains in a later analysis were more clonally expanded and had lower generation probabilities. Presence/absence analyses assumed roughly uniform sequencing depth across donors, an assumption that may not hold. CMV serostatus was the only immune exposure information available for the cohort. In the study, 150 to 200 TCR beta chains were listed as associated with cytomegalovirus.

With respect to this clone: Its antigen is still unknown. It has no much larger one-base neighbor in the sample; base qualities were not kept.

CDR1 and CDR2 were assigned from the germline V gene (reference sequence) as LNHDA and SQIVND. The CDR3 measures 14 amino acids from cysteine to phenylalanine. Only the CDR3 part of the read is kept: 42 bases, read in frame from the first base. Trimming takes 9 bases from V and 4 bases from J, and the germline ends sit 18 bases apart. Libraries were prepared through the immunoSEQ multiplex PCR assay. A mixture of 60 forward primers for TCR Vbeta segments and 13 reverse primers for TCR Jbeta segments was used in the multiplex PCR. The CDR3 region of rearranged TCR beta genes was amplified from genomic DNA with a multiplex PCR assay. On the Illumina HiSeq System, the amplified TCR beta libraries were sequenced as 87-base-pair reads. Per the source publication's procedure: A later analysis counted about 80 million unique TCR beta chains across the 666 repertoires, and about 10 million of these chains were shared by at least two donors. Raw reads were error-corrected and collapsed into unique sequences with a nearest-neighbor algorithm that merged closely related sequences to remove PCR and sequencing errors. CDR3 sequences were aligned to IMGT reference sequences to assign V, D and J gene segments. For a sequence to be retained, a match of at least six nucleotides to both a V gene segment and a J gene segment was required. Rearrangements were called productive when the CDR3 lacked stop codons and stayed in frame with V and J; all others were non-productive. Following IMGT convention, CDR3 was defined as the stretch from the second conserved V-encoded cysteine up to the conserved J-encoded phenylalanine. The earlier analysis of a few hundred of the donors excluded sequences that lacked an unambiguous match to a single V gene segment. An earlier analysis of a few hundred of the donors classified V segments as functional when productive rearrangements were above 56.7% and as segregating when the standard deviation between donors was above 5%. A statistical classification framework was developed to diagnose cytomegalovirus status using the catalog of TCR beta chain sequences. In a later analysis, V and J genes were assigned by comparing TCR nucleotide sequences against IMGT/GENE-DB human TR gene sequences. A later analysis assigned CDR3 sequences and most-parsimonious VDJ recombination scenarios with the TCRdist pipeline. In a later analysis, each TCR beta chain was defined by its CDR3 amino acid sequence together with its V-gene family, and reads lacking a unique V-gene family were excluded. To address suspected cross-contamination and a sequencing artifact, a later analysis removed 592 highly shared, low-generation-probability nucleotide sequences. For each public chain, a later analysis derived a clonal expansion index from normalized ranks of inferred template counts within each repertoire. In a later analysis, generation probabilities were computed with a VDJ recombination model fitted to out-of-frame rearrangements, and the resulting probabilities were checked against IGoR. Hypergeometric tests were used in a later analysis to score TCR-TCR, TCR-HLA and TCR-CMV co-occurrence, with a repertoire-size bias correction applied to the TCR pairs. In a later analysis, false discovery rates were estimated by permuting HLA or CMV assignments 20 times. In a later analysis, co-occurring TCRs were grouped using DBSCAN, with TCRdist sequence similarity added in when clustering inside HLA-allele-positive subsets. For co-occurrence clustering, repertoires with fewer than 30,000 or more than 120,000 public chains were excluded, along with several repertoires with anomalous nucleotide sharing. TCRdb re-hosts the immuneACCESS table, in-frame sequences only. Its copies lack some clones; in the studies checked, an unresolved V gene accounts for under half of them, and the cause for the rest is not known. D and trimming were read from the DNA, whereas the V and J calls and clone size are those reported in that table. The sample includes 150,000 to 160,000 clones, with approximately 82% observed a single time. Together, the top ten hold approximately 6.3% of the sample.

The cohort consisted of hundreds of healthy bone marrow donors. At the time of sampling, all cohort members were nominally healthy, though unrecorded immune exposures were likely present. The donor was CMV seropositive and belonged to the group of 250 to 300 seropositive cohort members. Each donor provided a peripheral blood sample, and peripheral blood mononuclear cells were used for TCR beta sequencing. The Qiagen DNeasy Blood Extraction Kit was used to extract genomic DNA from the blood cell samples. The sequence joins TRBV19 to TRBJ1-1; a weak D assignment points to TRBD1 (6 bases agree). Sequencing was done on a sample of PBMCs. This receptor was identified in a woman in her 50s in good health and CMV-seropositive. At the DNA level, the sequence is TGTGCCAGCACAGAGAGGGGGAGTGGCACTGAAGCTTTCTTT. Its translation is CASTERGSGTEAFF.